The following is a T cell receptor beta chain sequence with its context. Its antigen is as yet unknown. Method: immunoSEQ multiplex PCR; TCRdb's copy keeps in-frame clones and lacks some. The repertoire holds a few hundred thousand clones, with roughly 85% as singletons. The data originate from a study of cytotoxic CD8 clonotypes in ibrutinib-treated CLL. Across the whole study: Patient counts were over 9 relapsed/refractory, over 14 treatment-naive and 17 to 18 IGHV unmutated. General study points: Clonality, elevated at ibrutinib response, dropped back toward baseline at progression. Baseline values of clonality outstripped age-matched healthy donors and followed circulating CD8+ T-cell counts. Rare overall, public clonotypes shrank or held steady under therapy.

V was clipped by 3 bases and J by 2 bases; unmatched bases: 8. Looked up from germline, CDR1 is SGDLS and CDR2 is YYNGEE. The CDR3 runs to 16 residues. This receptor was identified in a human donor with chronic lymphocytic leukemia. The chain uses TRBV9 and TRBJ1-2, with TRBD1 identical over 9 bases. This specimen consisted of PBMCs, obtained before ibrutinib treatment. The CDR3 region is CASSGDWTGENYGYTF. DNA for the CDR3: TGTGCCAGCAGCGGGGATTGGACAGGGGAGAACTATGGCTACACCTTC.